These 12 T cell receptor beta chains came from one sample sequenced in a study of shared clonotypes between healthy human individuals. Profiling relied on immunoSEQ multiplex PCR, and the TCRdb table lists in-frame clones only, not all of them. The sample yields about 1,500,000 clones, about 96% seen once. The specimen sequenced was naive CD4+ T cells sorted from blood. Subset reported: CD45RA+ positively selected. The receptors derive from a man aged 30 to 39 in good health.

V and J are TRBV25-1 and TRBJ1-5, with D unresolved. The CDR3 sequence is 12 residues long. Germline values: CDR1 MGHDK, CDR2 SYGVNS. V lost 4 bases and J lost 5, with 6 bases in between. The CDR3 DNA sequence: TGTGCCAGCAGTGTGCTGGATCAGCCCCAGCATTTT. Residues: CASSVLDQPQHF.

This chain links TRBV19 with TRBJ2-7; D is perhaps TRBD1 or TRBD2 (5 bases each). V was shortened by 7 bases and J by 5 bases, with 18 bases between the two germline ends. The CDR3 sequence is 14 residues long. Germline V gene lookup returns CDR1 LNHDA and CDR2 SQIVND (reference sequence). The CDR3 DNA reads as TGTGCCAGTATGCAGGTGGCAGGGAGAAACGAGCAGTACTTC. Translation gives CASMQVAGRNEQYF. Full variable domain (missing parts from reference TRBV19 and TRBJ2-7): DGGITQSPKYLFRKEGQNVTLSCEQNLNHDAMYWYRQDPGQGLRLIYYSQIVNDFQKGDIAEGYSVSREKKESFPLTVTSAQKNPTAFYLCASMQVAGRNEQYFGPGTRLTVT.

This clone has only one observation. This chain links TRBV18 with TRBJ2-7; D may be TRBD1 (6 bases). CDR1 and CDR2 from the germline V gene are KGHSH and LQKENI. V was pared by 5 bases and J by 2 bases, with 19 bases between. CDR3 length: 16 amino acids. The CDR3 spells CASSTGRQGFTYEQYF. The CDR3 DNA is TGTGCCAGCTCAACCGGTCGGCAGGGGTTTACCTACGAGCAGTACTTC.

The chain is built from TRBV6-8 and TRBJ1-3; tentatively, D is TRBD1 (6 bases). CDR1 and CDR2 from the germline V gene are MNHGY and SAAAGT. The V and J ends lost 4 bases and 11 bases respectively, with 12 bases between them. The CDR3 length is 12 residues. The CDR3 DNA sequence: TGTGCCAGCAGTTCACAGGGAAAGCCCATATATTTT. It specifies CASSSQGKPIYF.

The chain links TRBV25-1 to TRBJ2-1; D perhaps matches TRBD2 (6 bases). CDR3 length: 15 amino acids. Trimming left V 2 bases short and J 3 bases short, with 11 bases between. The germline V gene has CDR1 MGHDK and CDR2 SYGVNS. In DNA, the CDR3 is TGTGCCAGCAGTGAACCGGGAGTATTCTACAATGAGCAGTTCTTC. Encoded protein: CASSEPGVFYNEQFF. Variable domain in full (rest from reference TRBV25-1 and TRBJ2-1): EADIYQTPRYLVIGTGKKITLECSQTMGHDKMYWYQQDPGMELHLIHYSYGVNSTEKGDLSSESTVSRIRTEHFPLTLESARPSHTSQYLCASSEPGVFYNEQFFGPGTRLTVL.

The chain links TRBV28 to TRBJ2-2; 9 positions agree with TRBD1. Per germline, CDR1 MDHEN and CDR2 SYDVKM. The CDR3 sequence is 14 residues long. V shed 7 bases, J shed 4 bases, and the junction held 4 bases outside the gene matches. The CDR3 reads CASNSGQGTGELFF. DNA for the CDR3: TGTGCCAGCAATTCGGGACAGGGCACCGGGGAGCTGTTTTTT.

The chain uses TRBV5-1 and TRBJ1-5; D remains unclear. The CDR3 is 15 amino acids. Germline CDR1 reads SGHRS; CDR2 reads YFSETQ. V was cut by 4 bases and J by 0 bases, with 11 bases left in between. In DNA, the CDR3 is TGCGCCAGCAGCCCGGAGGGCCATAGCAATCAGCCCCAGCATTTT. This codes for CASSPEGHSNQPQHF.

V usage is TRBV6-6 and J usage is TRBJ2-1; maybe TRBD1 (6 bases). Germline CDR1 MNHNY, CDR2 SVGAGI (reference sequence). The germline V and J ends were trimmed by 0 bases and 4 bases, with 13 bases remaining between them. This CDR3 comprises 16 residues. As DNA, the CDR3 is TGTGCCAGCAGTTACTCGATGCAGGGGCGGTACAATGAGCAGTTCTTC. Protein: CASSYSMQGRYNEQFF.

A remark on this clone: Other DNA variants within this sample encode the same CDR3. This sequence joins TRBV9 and TRBJ2-1; TRBD1 might be the D (6 bases). This CDR3 has 15 amino acids. CDR1 and CDR2 from the germline V gene are SGDLS and YYNGEE. V was trimmed by 0 bases and J by 2 bases, leaving 9 bases between them. CDR3 region: CASSVEGDTYNEQFF. The CDR3 DNA reads as TGTGCCAGCAGCGTAGAGGGGGACACCTACAATGAGCAGTTCTTC.

Remarks on this clone: The sample carries other DNA sequences with the same CDR3. V gene TRBV9 combines with J gene TRBJ2-6; D call uncertain. Germline V lookup: CDR1 SGDLS, CDR2 YYNGEE. V dropped 2 bases and J dropped 1 base, with 7 bases sitting between them. This CDR3 spans 15 amino acids. The CDR3 DNA is TGTGCCAGCAGCGTTGTGGGGTCTGGGGCCAACGTCCTGACTTTC. Translating it yields CASSVVGSGANVLTF.

This clone was observed a single time. The rearrangement joins TRBV5-6 to TRBJ1-5; 9 bases fit TRBD1. This CDR3 is built from 16 residues. With 3 bases clipped from V and 2 bases from J, the junction kept 6 bases outside the gene matches. CDR1 and CDR2 from the germline V gene are SGHDT and YYEEEE. The CDR3 region is CASSSDRGVRNQPQHF. Here the CDR3 DNA reads TGTGCCAGCAGCTCGGACAGGGGTGTTCGCAATCAGCCCCAGCATTTT. Looking up the rest from reference TRBV5-6 and TRBJ1-5 gives the full variable domain: DAGVTQSPTHLIKTRGQQVTLRCSPKSGHDTVSWYQQALGQGPQFIFQYYEEEERQRGNFPDRFSGHQFPNYSSELNVNALLLGDSALYLCASSSDRGVRNQPQHFGDGTRLSIL.

The chain uses TRBV2 and TRBJ2-1, with D perhaps matching TRBD2 (5 bases). This CDR3 contains 14 residues. Trimming removed 7 bases from V and 8 bases from J, with 18 bases in between. In germline, CDR1 is SNHLY, CDR2 FYNNEI. CDR3: CASMDSGRPDEQFF. The CDR3, as DNA: TGTGCCAGCATGGACTCGGGCCGACCGGATGAGCAGTTCTTC.